This TCR beta chain stems from a study of early T cells in non-severe SARS-CoV-2 infection (dated by TCRdb to about 2021). For context, the study as a whole: Because TCR sequencing relied on bulk RNA taken from unsorted whole blood, pairing of alpha and beta chains was not possible. Overall study results and their limits: Matching against VDJdb was skewed toward anti-spike CD8 responses, likely underestimated virus-specific expansions, and missed private and CD4 specificities.

The library came from 5' RACE. Sequenced on a NextSeq 500. The TCR library protocol attached unique molecular identifiers to individual cDNA molecules to correct for sequencing error and PCR bias. TCR alpha and beta chains were both sequenced, and the abundances of alpha and beta sequences in each sample were closely correlated with each other. From the authors' description of their analysis: Decombinator V4 was used to perform V gene, J gene and CDR3 annotation of TCR sequences. Expanded TCRs were defined as changing significantly between any two time points under a Poisson model with p below 0.0001. TCR abundances were normalised to the total number of TCRs sequenced per sample and expressed as counts per million. TRAV1-2 paired with TRAJ12, TRAJ20 or TRAJ33 defined MAIT TCRs, while TRAV10 paired with TRAJ18 defined iNKT TCRs. VDJdb, accessed on 1 November 2021, was searched for TCRs annotated for CMV, EBV and SARS-CoV-2, and TCRs annotated for more than one antigen were excluded. Starting from the raw public reads, TCRdb applied fastp trimming at Q25, assembled clones with MiXCR and retained in-frame beta chains. All rows with the same CDR3 protein become a single entry with the most common DNA and genes. For this entry, the V and J calls and clone size follow TCRdb and not the study's own pipeline. The sample data list 70,000 to 95,000 distinct CDR3 sequences, and 11% of these were observed just once. In total, the top ten clones hold approximately 4.8% of the sample.

A case-control design nested within a healthcare worker cohort in London, UK, was used, with weekly nasopharyngeal swab PCR tests and blood sampling performed. Healthcare workers were recruited between 23 and 31 March 2020, during the week of the UK lockdown, and were followed weekly for up to roughly 15 weeks. This clonotype was recorded at least ten times. What this receptor recognizes is not known. Per-base quality was not reported, and no clone a single base away is much larger than it. Trimming leaves V shorter by 4 bases and J shorter by 4 bases, with the junction holding 7 bases beyond the gene matches. Based on the germline V gene (reference sequence), the CDR1 and CDR2 sequences are LNHNV and YYDKDF. The CDR3 starts with the cysteine, ends with the phenylalanine, and has 15 residues. Only the CDR3 DNA is retained, 45 bases long and in frame from the first base.

This receptor was identified in an adult who was a healthcare worker with PCR-confirmed SARS-CoV-2 infection or an uninfected control (not recorded which). The sequence joins TRBV15 to TRBJ2-3; the central 8 bases match TRBD2. Material: whole blood. In nucleotides, the sequence is TGTGCCACCAGCACCGAGGGACTAGACTCAGATACGCAGTATTTT. The translation is CATSTEGLDSDTQYF.